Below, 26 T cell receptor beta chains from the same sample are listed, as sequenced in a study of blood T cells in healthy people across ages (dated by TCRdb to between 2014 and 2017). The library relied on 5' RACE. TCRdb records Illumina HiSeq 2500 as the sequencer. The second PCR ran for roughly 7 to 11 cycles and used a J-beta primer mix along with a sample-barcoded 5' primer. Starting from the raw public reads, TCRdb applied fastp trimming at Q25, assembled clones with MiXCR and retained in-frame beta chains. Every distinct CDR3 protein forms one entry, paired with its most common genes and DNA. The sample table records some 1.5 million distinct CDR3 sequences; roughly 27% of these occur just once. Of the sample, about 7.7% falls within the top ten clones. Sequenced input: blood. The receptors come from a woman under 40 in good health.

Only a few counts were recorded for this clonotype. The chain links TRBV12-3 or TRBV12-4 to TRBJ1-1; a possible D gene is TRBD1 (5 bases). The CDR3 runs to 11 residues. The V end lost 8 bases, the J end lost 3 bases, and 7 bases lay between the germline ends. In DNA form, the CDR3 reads TGTGCCAGCCCAGGGTACACTGAAGCTTTCTTT. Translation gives CASPGYTEAFF.

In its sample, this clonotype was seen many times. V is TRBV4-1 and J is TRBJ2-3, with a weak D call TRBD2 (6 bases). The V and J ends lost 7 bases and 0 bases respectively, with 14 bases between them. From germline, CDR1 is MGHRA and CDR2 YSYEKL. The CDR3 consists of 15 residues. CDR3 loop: CASKRRGASTDTQYF. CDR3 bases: TGCGCCAGCAAACGGCGGGGTGCTAGCACAGATACGCAGTATTTT.

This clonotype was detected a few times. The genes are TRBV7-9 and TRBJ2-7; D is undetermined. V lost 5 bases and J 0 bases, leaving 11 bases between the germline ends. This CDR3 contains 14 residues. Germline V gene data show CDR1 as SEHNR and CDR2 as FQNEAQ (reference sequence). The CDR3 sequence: CASSISRPSYEQYF. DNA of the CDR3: TGTGCCAGCAGCATAAGCAGGCCCTCCTACGAGCAGTACTTC. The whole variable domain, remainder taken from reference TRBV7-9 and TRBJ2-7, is DTGVSQNPRHKITKRGQNVTFRCDPISEHNRLYWYRQTLGQGPEFLTYFQNEAQLEKSRLLSDRFSAERPKGSFSTLEIQRTEQGDSAMYLCASSISRPSYEQYFGPGTRLTVT.

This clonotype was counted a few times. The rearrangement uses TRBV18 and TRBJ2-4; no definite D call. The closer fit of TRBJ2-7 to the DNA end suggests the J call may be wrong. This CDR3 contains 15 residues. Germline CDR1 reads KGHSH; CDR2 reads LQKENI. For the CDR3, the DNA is TGTGCCAGCTCGCCGGGTCAGACTCCCTACTACGAGCAGTACTTC. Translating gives CASSPGQTPYYEQYF.

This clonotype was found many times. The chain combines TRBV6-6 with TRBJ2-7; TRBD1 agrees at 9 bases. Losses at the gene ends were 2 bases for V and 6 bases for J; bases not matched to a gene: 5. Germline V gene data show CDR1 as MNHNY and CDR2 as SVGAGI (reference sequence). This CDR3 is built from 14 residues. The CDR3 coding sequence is TGTGCCAGCAGTTACCCGGACAGGGGCCGCGAGCAGTACTTC. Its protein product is CASSYPDRGREQYF.

The CDR3 DNA reads as TGTGCCAGCAGTTACCAAACAGAGCTCTCCTACGAGCAGTACTTC. This translates into CASSYQTELSYEQYF. The chain recombines TRBV2 with TRBJ2-7; D uncertain. The germline V gene encodes CDR1 SNHLY and CDR2 FYNNEI. CDR3 length: 15 amino acids. V shed 5 bases and J shed 0 bases, with 14 bases lying between them.

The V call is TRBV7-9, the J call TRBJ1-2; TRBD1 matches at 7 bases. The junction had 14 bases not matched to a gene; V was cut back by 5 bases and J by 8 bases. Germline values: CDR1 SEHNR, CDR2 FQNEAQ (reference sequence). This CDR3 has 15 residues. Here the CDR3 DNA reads TGTGCCAGCAGCCGAGATGGGTGGGAAGGGGGCGGCTACACCTTC. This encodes CASSRDGWEGGGYTF.

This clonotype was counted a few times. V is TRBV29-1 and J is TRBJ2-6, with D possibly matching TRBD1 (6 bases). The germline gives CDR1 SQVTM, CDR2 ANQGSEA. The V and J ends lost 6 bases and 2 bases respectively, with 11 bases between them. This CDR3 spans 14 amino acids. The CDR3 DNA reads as TGCAGCGTCTACTCAGGGGCTGGGGCCAACGTCCTGACTTTC. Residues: CSVYSGAGANVLTF.

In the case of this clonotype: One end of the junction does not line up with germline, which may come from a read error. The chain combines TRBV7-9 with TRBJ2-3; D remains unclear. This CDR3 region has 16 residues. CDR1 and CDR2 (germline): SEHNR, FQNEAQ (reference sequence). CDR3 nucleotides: TGTGCCAGCAGCTTTCAGATTGGTCTAGGCACAGATGCGCAGTATTTT. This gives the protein CASSFQIGLGTDAQYF.

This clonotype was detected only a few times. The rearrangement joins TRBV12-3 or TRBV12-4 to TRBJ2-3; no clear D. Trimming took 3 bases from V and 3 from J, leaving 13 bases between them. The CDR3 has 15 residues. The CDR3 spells CASSLAQVVTDTQYF. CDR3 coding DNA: TGTGCCAGCAGTTTGGCTCAGGTGGTGACAGATACGCAGTATTTT.

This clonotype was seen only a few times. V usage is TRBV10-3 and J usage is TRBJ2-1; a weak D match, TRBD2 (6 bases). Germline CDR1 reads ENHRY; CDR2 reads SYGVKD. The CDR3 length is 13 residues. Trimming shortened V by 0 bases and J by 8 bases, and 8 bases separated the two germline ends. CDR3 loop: CAISESSGHEQFF. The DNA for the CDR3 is TGTGCCATCAGTGAGTCTAGCGGACATGAGCAGTTCTTC.

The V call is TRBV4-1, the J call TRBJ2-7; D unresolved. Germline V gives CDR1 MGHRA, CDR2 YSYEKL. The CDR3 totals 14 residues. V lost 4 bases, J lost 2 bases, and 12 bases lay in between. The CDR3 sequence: CASSPPLQPYEQYF. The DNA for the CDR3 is TGCGCCAGCAGCCCACCCTTACAGCCCTACGAGCAGTACTTC.

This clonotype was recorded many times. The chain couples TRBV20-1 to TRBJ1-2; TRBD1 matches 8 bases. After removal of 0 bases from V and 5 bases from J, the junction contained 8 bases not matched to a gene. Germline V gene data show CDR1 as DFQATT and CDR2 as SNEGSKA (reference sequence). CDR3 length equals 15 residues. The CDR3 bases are TGCAGTGCTAGAGAGGACAGGGAGAGGAGGTATGGCTACACCTTC. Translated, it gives CSAREDRERRYGYTF.

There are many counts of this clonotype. CDR3 region: CSANREGTYNEQFF. CDR3 DNA: TGCAGTGCTAACCGGGAGGGTACCTACAATGAGCAGTTCTTC. The chain recombines TRBV20-1 with TRBJ2-1, with TRBD2 identical over 8 bases. CDR3 length: 14 amino acids. The ends lost 4 bases at V and 2 bases at J; junction bases unmatched: 4. The germline gives CDR1 DFQATT, CDR2 SNEGSKA (reference sequence).

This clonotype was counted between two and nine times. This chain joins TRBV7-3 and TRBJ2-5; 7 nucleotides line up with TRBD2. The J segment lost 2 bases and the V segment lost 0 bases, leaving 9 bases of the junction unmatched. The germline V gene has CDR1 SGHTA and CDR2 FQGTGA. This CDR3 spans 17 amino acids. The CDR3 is CASSLTTPAGPQETQYF. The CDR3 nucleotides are TGTGCCAGCAGCTTAACGACCCCAGCGGGGCCACAAGAGACCCAGTACTTC.

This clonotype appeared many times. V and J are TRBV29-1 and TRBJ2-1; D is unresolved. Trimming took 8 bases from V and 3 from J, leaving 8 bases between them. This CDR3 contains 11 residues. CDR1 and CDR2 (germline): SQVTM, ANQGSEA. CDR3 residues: CSPKFYNEQFF. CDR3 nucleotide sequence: TGCAGCCCTAAATTCTACAATGAGCAGTTCTTC.

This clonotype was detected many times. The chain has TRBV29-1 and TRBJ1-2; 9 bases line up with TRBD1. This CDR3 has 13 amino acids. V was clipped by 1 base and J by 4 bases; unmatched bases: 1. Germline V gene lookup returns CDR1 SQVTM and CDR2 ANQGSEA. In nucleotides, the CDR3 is TGCAGCGTTGAAGGACAGGGGGTCTATGGCTACACCTTC. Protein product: CSVEGQGVYGYTF.

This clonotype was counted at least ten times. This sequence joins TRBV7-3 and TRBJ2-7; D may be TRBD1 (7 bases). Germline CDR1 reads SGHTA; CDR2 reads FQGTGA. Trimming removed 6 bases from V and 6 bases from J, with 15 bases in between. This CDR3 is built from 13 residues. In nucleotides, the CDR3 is TGTGCCAGCAGTCCCAGGGGGGCGGGCGAGCAGTACTTC. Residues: CASSPRGAGEQYF.

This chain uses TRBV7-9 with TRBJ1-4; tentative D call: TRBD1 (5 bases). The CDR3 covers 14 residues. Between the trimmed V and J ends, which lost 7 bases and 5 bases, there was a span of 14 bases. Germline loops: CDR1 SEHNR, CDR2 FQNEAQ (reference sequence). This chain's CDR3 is CASINGAANEKLFF. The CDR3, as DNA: TGTGCCAGCATCAACGGGGCCGCAAATGAAAAACTGTTTTTT.

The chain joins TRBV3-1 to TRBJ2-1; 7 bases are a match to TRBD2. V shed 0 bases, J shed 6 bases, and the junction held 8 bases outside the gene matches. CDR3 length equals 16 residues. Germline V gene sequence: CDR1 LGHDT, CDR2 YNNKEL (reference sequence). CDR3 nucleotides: TGTGCCAGCAGCCAAGATCTAGGCGGGAGAGCCAATGAGCAGTTCTTC. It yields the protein CASSQDLGGRANEQFF.

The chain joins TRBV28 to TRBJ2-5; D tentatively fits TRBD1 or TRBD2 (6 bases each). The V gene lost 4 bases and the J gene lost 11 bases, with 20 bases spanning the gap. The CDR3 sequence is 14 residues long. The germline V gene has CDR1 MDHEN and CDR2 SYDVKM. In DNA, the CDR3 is TGTGCCAGCAGTTCCCCCCGGGGGCTGGGGGAGCAGTACTTC. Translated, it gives CASSSPRGLGEQYF.

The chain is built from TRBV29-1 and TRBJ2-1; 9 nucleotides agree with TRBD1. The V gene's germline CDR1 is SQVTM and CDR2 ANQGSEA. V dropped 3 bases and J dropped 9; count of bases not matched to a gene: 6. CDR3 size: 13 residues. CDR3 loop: CSVDWTGDSEQFF. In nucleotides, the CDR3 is TGCAGCGTTGATTGGACAGGGGATAGTGAGCAGTTCTTC.

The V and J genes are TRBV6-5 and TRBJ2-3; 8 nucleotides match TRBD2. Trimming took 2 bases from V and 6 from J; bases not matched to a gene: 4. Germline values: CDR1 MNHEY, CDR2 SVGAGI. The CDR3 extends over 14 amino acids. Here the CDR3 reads CASSYKGLGDTQYF. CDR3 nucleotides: TGTGCCAGCAGTTACAAGGGACTAGGTGATACGCAGTATTTT.

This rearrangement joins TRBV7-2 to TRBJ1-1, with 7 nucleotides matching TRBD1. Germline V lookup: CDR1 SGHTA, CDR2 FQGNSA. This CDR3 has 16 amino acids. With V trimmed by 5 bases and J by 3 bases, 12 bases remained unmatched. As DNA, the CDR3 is TGTGCCAGCAGCGACAGAGACAGGGTATTCCACACTGAAGCTTTCTTT. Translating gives CASSDRDRVFHTEAFF.

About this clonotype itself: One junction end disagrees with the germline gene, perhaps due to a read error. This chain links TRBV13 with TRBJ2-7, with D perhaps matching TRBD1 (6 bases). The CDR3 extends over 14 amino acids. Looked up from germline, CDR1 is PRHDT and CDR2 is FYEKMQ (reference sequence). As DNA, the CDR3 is TGCGCCAGCAGCACCCGGGACACCGTAGACGAGCAGTACTTC. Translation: CASSTRDTVDEQYF.

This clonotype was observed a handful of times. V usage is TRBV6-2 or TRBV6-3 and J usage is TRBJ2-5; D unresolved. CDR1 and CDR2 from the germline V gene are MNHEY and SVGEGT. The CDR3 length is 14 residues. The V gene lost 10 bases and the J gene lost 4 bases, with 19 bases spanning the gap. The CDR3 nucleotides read TGTGCCATCAACCTCCGCGGACGAAGAGAGACCCAGTACTTC. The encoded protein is CAINLRGRRETQYF.